This note documents a single TCR beta chain sequence. Its antigen is still unknown. TCR alpha and TCR beta cDNA libraries carrying sample barcodes and UMIs were produced by 5'RACE using constant-segment primers. TCRdb called the 5' RACE reads again in MiXCR, with one record for every CDR3 protein. This sample yields 250,000 to 350,000 distinct CDR3 sequences, of which about 15% are seen a single time; 20% to 25% belongs to the top ten. The record originates from a study of T-cell memory formation after mild COVID-19. Study as a whole: There were largely donor-specific TCR clusters. General study findings and limits: Clones contracting across day 15 to 85 had a balanced CD4/CD8 profile; later expanding clones leaned CD4+.

CDR3 length equals 16 residues. Unmatched junction bases numbered 6, after V lost 5 bases and J lost 2 bases. Germline values: CDR1 SGHTA, CDR2 FQGTGA. The receptor comes from a man aged 18 to 30 who had mild COVID-19 (a few samples of this study predate the infection). Cell type and time point are not known. The rearrangement links TRBV7-3 to TRBJ2-3; 11 bases line up with TRBD2. The sample taken for sequencing was PBMCs or a T cell subset sorted from them (not recorded which). The CDR3 nucleotides read TGTGCCAGCAGCCTAATGGGACTAGCGGTCACAGATACGCAGTATTTT. It translates to CASSLMGLAVTDTQYF.